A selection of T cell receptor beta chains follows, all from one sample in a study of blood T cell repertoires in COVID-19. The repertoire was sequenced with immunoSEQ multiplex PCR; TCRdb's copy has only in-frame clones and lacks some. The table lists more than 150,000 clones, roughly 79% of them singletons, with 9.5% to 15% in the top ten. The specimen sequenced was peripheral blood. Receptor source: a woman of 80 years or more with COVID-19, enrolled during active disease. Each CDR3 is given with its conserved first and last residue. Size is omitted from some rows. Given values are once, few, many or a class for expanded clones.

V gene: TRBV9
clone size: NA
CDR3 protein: CASSPRLAGGPWEQYF

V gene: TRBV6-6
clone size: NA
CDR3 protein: CATNSANQPQHF

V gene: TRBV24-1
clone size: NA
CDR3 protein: CATSGSGTGTGYTF

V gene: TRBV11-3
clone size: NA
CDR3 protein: CASSFQIRGSYEQYF

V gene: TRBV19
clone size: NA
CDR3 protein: CASSIQGANTGELFF

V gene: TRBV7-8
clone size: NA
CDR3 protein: CASSLLLDRVFKTQYF

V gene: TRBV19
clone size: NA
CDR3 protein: CASSIGAGGTNTEAFF

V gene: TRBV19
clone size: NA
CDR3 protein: CASTTGSLSSYGYTF

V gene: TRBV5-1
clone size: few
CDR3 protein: CASSLVGANEQFF

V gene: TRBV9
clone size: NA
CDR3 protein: CASSRTSGPTDTQYF

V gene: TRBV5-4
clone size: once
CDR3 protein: CASSLPYRGLNTEAFF

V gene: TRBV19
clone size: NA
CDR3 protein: CASRATGGWNSPLHF

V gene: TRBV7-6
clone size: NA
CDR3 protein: CASSLVYTDTQYF

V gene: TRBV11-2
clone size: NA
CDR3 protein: CASSFLADNSPLHF

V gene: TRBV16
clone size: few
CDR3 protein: CASSQPLSGHTEAFF

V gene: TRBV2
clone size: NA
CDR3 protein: CASSERQGPDGYTF

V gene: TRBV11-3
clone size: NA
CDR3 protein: CASGTSSYNEQFF

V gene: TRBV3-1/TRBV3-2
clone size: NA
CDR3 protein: CASSLGQGVSELAGGHTTGELFF

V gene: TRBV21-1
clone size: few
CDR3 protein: CASRYFSGNTIYF

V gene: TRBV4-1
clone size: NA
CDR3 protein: CASSRTSGSQETQYF

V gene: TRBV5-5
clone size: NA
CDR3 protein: CASSLFEGASTDTQYF

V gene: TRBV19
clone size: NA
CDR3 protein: CASSYTGTGGSGEQFF

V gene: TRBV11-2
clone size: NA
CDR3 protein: CASSPAGTSSGNTIYF

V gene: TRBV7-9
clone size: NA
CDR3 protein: CASSLPTSGTDTQYF